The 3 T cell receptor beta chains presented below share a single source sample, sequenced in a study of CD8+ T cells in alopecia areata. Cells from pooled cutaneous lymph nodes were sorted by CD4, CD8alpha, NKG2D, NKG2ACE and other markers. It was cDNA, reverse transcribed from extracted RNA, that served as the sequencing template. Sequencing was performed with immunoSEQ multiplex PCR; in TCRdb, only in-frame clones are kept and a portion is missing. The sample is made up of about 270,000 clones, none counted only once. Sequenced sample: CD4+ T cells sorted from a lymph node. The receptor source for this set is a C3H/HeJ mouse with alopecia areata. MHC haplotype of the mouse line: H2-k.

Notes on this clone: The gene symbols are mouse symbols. CDR3 residues: CTCSAGRQGAETLYF. The covered CDR3 bases are TGCACCTGCAGTGCAGGAAGACAGGGTGCAGAA. The chain joins TRBV1 to TRBJ2-3; tentative D call: TRBD1 (6 bases). From the germline J gene comes the end of the CDR3, since the read stops 4 residues before it. CDR1 is NSQYPW and CDR2 is LRSPGD in the germline V gene (reference sequence). There are 15 residues in the CDR3. The V end lost 1 base, the J end lost 1 base, and 9 bases lay between the germline ends.

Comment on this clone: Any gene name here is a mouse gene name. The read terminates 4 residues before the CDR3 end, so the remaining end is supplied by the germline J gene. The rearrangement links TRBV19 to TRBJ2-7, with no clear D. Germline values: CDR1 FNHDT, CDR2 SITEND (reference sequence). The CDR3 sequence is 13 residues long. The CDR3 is CASSIKDKYEQYF. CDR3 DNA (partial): TGTGCCAGCAGTATAAAAGACAAATAT. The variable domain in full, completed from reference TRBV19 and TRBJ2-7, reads GGIITQTPKFLIGQEGQKLTLKCQQNFNHDTMYWYRQDSGKGLRLIYYSITENDLQKGDLSEGYDASREKKSSFSLTVTSAQKNEMAVFLCASSIKDKYEQYFGPGTRLTVL.

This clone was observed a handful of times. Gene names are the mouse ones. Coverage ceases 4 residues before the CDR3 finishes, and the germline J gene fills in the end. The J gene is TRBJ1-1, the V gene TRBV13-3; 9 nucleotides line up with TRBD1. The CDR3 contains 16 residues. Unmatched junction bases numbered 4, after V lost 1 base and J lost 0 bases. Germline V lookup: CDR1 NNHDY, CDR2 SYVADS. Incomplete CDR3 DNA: TGTGCCAGCAGTGATCCACAGGGGGCTGCAAACACA. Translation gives CASSDPQGAANT. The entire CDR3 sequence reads CASSDPQGAANTEVFF.